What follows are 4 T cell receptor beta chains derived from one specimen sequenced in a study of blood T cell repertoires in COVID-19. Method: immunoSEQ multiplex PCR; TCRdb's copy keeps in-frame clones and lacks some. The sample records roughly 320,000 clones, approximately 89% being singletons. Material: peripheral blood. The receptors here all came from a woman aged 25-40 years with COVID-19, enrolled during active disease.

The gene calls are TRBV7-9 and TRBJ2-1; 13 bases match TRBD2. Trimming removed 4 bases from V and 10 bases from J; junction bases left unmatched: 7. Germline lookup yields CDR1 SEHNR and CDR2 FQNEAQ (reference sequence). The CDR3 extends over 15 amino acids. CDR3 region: CASSWGTSGANEQFF. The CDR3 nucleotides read TGTGCCAGCAGCTGGGGGACTAGCGGGGCGAACGAGCAGTTCTTC.

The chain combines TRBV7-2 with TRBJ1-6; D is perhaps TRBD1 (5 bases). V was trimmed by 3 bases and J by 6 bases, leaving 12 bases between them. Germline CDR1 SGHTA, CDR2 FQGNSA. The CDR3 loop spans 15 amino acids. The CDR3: CASSFGTVLNSPLHF. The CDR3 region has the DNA TGTGCCAGCAGCTTCGGGACTGTACTTAATTCACCCCTCCACTTT.

CDR3 sequence reads: CASSVAPSGSSYEQYF. In nucleotides, the CDR3 is TGTGCCAGCAGCGTAGCCCCCTCAGGCAGCTCCTACGAGCAGTACTTC. This chain connects TRBV9 to TRBJ2-7; D ambiguous. CDR1 and CDR2 from the germline V gene are SGDLS and YYNGEE. The CDR3 has 16 residues. Trimming cost V 0 bases and J 0 bases, with 13 bases left between them.

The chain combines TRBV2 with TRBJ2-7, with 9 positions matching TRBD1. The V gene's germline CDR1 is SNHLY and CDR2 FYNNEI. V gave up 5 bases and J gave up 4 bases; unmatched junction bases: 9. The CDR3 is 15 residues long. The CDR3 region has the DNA TGTGCCAGCAGTCCCCGAGACAGGGGGGGGTACGAGCAGTACGTC. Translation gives CASSPRDRGGYEQYV.